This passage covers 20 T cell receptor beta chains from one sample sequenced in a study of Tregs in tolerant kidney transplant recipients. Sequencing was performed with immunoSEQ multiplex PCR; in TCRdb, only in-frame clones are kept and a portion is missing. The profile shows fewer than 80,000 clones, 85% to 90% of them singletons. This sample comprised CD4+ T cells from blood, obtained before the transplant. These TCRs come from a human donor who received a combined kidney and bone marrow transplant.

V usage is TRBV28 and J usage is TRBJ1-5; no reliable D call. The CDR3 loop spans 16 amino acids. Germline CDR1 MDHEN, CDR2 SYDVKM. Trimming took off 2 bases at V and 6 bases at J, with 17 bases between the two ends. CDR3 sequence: CASSLPGGERTQPQHF. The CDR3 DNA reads TGTGCCAGCAGTTTACCGGGTGGGGAGAGGACTCAGCCCCAGCATTTT. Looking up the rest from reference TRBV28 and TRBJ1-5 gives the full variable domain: DVKVTQSSRYLVKRTGEKVFLECVQDMDHENMFWYRQDPGLGLRLIYFSYDVKMKEKGDIPEGYSVSREKKERFSLILESASTNQTSMYLCASSLPGGERTQPQHFGDGTRLSIL.

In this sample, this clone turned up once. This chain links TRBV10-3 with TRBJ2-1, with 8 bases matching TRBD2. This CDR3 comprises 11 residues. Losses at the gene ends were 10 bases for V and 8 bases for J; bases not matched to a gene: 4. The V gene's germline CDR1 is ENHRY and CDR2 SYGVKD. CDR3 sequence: CATRGLDEQFF. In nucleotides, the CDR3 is TGTGCCACCAGGGGACTAGATGAGCAGTTCTTC.

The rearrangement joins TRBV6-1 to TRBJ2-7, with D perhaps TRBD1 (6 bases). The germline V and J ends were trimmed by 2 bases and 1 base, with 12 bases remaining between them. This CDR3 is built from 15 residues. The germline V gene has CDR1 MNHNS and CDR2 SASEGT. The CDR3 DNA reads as TGTGCCAGCAGTGAATTCCTCAGGGGTTCCTACGAGCAGTACTTC. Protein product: CASSEFLRGSYEQYF.

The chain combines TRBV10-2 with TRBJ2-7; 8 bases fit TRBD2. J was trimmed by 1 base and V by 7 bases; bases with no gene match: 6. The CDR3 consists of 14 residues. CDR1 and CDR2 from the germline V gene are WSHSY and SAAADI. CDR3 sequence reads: CASNYRGGSYEQYF. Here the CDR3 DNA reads TGCGCCAGCAACTACCGGGGGGGATCCTACGAGCAGTACTTC.

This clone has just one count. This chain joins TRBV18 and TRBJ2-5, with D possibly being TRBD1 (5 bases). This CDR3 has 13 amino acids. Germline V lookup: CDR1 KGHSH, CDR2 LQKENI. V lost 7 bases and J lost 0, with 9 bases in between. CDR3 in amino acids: CASLNRYQETQYF. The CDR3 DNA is TGTGCCAGCTTAAACAGGTACCAAGAGACCCAGTACTTC.

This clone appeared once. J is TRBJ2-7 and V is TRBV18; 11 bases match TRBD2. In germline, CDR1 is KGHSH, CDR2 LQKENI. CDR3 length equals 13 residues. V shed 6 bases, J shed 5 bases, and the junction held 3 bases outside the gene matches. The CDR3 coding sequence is TGTGCCAGCTCCCCGGGACTAGCGGACGAGCAGTACTTC. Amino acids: CASSPGLADEQYF.

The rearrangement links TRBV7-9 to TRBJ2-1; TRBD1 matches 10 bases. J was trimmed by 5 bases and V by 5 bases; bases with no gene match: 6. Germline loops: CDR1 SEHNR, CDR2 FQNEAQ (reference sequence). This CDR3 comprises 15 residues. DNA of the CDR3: TGTGCCAGCAGCCTCCAAGGGACAGGGGACAATGAGCAGTTCTTC. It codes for CASSLQGTGDNEQFF.

CDR3 coding DNA: TGCGCCAGCAGCCAAGATGGGGCGGCGGGAGTAGCCAAAAACATTCAGTACTTC. This gives the protein CASSQDGAAGVAKNIQYF. The chain joins TRBV4-3 to TRBJ2-4, with 7 bases aligning to TRBD2. The CDR3 has 18 amino acids. The V gene end was trimmed by 0 bases and the J gene end by 0 bases; junction bases not matched to a gene: 8. Germline V gene data show CDR1 as LGHNA and CDR2 as YSLEER.

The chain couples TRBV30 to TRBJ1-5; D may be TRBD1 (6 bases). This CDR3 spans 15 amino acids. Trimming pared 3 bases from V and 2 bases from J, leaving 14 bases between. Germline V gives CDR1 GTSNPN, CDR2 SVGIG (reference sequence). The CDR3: CAWSLQGLGNQPQHF. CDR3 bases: TGTGCCTGGAGCCTCCAGGGGTTGGGCAATCAGCCCCAGCATTTT.

CDR3 bases: TGTGCCATCAGTGAGTCCGTCGGACAGGTTTTAGGCCCTATGAACACTGAAGCTTTCTTT. It translates to CAISESVGQVLGPMNTEAFF. The chain employs TRBV10-3 and TRBJ1-1; 7 bases agree with TRBD1. This CDR3 has 20 amino acids. Germline V gene data show CDR1 as ENHRY and CDR2 as SYGVKD. V shed 0 bases and J 0 bases; nucleotides not matched to a gene: 16.

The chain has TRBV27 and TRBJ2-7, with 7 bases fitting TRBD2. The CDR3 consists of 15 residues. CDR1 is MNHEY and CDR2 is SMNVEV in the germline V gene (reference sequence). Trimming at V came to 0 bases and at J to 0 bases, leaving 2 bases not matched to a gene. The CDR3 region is CASSLSASGSYEQYF. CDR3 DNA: TGTGCCAGCAGTTTATCAGCTAGCGGCTCCTACGAGCAGTACTTC.

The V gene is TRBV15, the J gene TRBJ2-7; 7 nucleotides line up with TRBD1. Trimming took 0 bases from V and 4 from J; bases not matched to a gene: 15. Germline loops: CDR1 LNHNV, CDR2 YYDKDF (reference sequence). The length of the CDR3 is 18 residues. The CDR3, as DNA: TGTGCCACCAGCAGAGACAACACAGACAGGGTGAGGAGGTACGAGCAGTACTTC. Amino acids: CATSRDNTDRVRRYEQYF.

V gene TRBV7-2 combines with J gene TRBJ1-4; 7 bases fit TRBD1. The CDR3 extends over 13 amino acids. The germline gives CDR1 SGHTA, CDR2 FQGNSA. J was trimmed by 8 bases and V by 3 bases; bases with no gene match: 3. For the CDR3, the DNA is TGTGCCAGCAGCTTTACAGGGGAGGAAAAACTGTTTTTT. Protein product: CASSFTGEEKLFF.

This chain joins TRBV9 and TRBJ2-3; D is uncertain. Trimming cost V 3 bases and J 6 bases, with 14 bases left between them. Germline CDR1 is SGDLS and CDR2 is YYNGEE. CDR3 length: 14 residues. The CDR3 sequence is CASSELTGGDTQYF. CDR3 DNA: TGTGCCAGCAGCGAACTGACTGGTGGGGATACGCAGTATTTT.

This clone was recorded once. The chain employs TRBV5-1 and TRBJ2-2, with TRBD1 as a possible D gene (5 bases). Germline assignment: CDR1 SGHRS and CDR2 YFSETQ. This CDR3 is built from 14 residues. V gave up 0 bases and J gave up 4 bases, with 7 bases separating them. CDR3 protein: CASSLAQGTGELFF. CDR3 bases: TGCGCCAGCAGCTTGGCCCAGGGCACCGGGGAGCTGTTTTTT.

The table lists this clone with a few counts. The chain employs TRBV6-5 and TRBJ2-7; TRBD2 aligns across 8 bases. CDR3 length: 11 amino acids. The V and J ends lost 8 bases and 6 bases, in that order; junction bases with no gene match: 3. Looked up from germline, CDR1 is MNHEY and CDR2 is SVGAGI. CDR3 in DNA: TGTGCCAGCGGCCGGGAGGGCGAGCAGTACTTC. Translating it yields CASGREGEQYF.

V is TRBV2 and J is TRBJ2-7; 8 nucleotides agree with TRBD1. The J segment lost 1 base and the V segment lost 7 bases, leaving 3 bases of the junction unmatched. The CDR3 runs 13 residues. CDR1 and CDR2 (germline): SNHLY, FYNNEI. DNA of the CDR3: TGTGCCAGCAACGGACAGGGTTCCTACGAGCAGTACTTC. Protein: CASNGQGSYEQYF.

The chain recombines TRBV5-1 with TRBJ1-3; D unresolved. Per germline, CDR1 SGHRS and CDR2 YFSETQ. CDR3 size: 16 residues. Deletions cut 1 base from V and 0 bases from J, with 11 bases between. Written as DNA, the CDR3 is TGCGCCAGCAGCTTGCGAATGGGGAGCTCTGGAAACACCATATATTTT. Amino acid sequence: CASSLRMGSSGNTIYF.

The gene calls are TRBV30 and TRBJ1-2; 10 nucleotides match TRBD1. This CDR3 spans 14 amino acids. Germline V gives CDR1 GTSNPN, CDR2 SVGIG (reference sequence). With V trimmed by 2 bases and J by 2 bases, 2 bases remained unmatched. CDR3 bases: TGTGCCTGGAGTCCGGGACAGGGGAACTATGGCTACACCTTC. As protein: CAWSPGQGNYGYTF.

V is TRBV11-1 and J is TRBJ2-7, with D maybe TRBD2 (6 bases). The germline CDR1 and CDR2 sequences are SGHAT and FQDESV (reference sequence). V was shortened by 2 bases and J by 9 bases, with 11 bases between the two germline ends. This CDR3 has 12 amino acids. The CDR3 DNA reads TGTGCCAGCAGCTTATCCATGGGAGGGCAGTACTTC. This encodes CASSLSMGGQYF.